The clone carrying this T cell receptor beta chain showed up many times. Amplified TCR beta CDR3 regions came from RNA transcripts. The HTBI primer set served for first-round RT-PCR of the TCR CDR3. TCRdb redid the calling of the multiplex PCR reads with MiXCR, one entry per CDR3 protein. The sample carries around 580,000 distinct CDR3 sequences, approximately 15% recorded once. The source of the sample is a study of T cells in Graves' hyperthyroidism and ophthalmopathy. The germline V and J ends were trimmed by 0 bases and 1 base, with 6 bases remaining between them. The CDR3 extends over 14 amino acids.

This TCR derives from a woman younger than 30 with Graves' hyperthyroidism. The sequenced sample consisted of blood. V usage is TRBV12-3 or TRBV12-4 and J usage is TRBJ1-2; the D is unclear. The CDR3 nucleotides are TGTGCCAGCAGTTTAGCAGTCCGTAACTATGGCTACACCTTC. This gives the protein CASSLAVRNYGYTF.